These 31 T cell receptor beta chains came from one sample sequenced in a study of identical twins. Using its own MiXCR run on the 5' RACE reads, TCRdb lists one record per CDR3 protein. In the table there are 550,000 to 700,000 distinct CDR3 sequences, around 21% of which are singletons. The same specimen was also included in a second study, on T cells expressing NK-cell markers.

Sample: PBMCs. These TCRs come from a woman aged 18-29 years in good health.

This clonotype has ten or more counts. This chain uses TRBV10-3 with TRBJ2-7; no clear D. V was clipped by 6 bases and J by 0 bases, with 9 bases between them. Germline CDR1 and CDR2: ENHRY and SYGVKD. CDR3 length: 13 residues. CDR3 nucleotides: TGTGCCATCAGGGCCGAGGTCTCCTACGAGCAGTACTTC. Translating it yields CAIRAEVSYEQYF.

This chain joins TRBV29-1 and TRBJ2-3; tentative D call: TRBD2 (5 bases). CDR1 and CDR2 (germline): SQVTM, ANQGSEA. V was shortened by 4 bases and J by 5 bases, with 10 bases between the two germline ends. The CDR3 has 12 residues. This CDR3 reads CSVARGKDTQYF. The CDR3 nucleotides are TGCAGCGTTGCCCGGGGAAAAGATACGCAGTATTTT.

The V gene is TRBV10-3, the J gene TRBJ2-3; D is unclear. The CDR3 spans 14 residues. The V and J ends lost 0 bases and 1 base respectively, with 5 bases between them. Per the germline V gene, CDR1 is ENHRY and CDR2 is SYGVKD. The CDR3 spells CAISESAGTDTQYF. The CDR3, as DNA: TGTGCCATCAGTGAGTCGGCTGGCACAGATACGCAGTATTTT.

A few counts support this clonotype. CDR3 DNA sequence: TGTGCCAGCAGCCCAACACGGAGAGAGCAGTACTTC. Encoded protein: CASSPTRREQYF. The chain recombines TRBV3-1 with TRBJ2-7; D uncertain. CDR3 size: 12 residues. V was shortened by 4 bases and J by 7 bases, with 11 bases between the two germline ends. Looked up from germline, CDR1 is LGHDT and CDR2 is YNNKEL (reference sequence).

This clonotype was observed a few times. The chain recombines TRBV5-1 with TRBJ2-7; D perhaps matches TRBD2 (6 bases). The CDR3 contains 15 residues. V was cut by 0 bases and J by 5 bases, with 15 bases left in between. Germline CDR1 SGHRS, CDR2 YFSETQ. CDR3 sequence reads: CASSLAGTWADEQYF. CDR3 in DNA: TGCGCCAGCAGCTTGGCCGGGACTTGGGCCGACGAGCAGTACTTC.

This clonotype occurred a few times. The CDR3 bases are TGCGCCAGTCACAGGGGGAATGAGCAGTTCTTC. As protein: CASHRGNEQFF. The chain recombines TRBV10-2 with TRBJ2-1, with 8 bases lining up with TRBD1. V lost 9 bases, J lost 7 bases, and 2 bases stayed unmatched. The CDR3 sequence is 11 residues long. Germline assignment: CDR1 WSHSY and CDR2 SAAADI.

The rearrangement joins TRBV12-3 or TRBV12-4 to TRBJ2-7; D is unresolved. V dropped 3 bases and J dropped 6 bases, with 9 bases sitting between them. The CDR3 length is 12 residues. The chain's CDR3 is CASSFSGVEQYF. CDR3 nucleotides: TGTGCCAGCAGTTTCAGTGGGGTCGAGCAGTACTTC.

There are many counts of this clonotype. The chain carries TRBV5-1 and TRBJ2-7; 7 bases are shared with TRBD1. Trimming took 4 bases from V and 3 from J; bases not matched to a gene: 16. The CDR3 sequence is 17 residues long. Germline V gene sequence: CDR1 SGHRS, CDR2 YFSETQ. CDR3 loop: CASSRGQADKTFYEQYF. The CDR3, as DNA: TGCGCCAGCAGCAGAGGACAGGCCGATAAAACCTTCTACGAGCAGTACTTC.

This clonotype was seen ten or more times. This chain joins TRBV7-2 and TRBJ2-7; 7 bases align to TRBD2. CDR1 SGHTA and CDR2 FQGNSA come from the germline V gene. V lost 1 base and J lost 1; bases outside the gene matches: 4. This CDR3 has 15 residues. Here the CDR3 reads CASSLVGGSSYEQYF. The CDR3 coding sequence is TGTGCCAGCAGCTTAGTCGGGGGGTCATCCTACGAGCAGTACTTC.

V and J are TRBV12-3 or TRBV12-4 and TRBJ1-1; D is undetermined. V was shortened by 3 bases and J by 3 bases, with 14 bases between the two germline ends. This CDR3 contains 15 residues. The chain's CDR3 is CASSFPLGSDTEAFF. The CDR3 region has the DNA TGTGCCAGCAGTTTTCCATTGGGGTCGGACACTGAAGCTTTCTTT.

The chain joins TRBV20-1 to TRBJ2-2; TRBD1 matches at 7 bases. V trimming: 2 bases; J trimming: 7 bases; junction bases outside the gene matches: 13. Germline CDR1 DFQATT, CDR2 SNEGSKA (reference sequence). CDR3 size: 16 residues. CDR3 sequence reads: CSARTTGARGVGELFF. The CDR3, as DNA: TGCAGTGCTAGAACCACAGGGGCCAGGGGTGTCGGGGAGCTGTTTTTT.

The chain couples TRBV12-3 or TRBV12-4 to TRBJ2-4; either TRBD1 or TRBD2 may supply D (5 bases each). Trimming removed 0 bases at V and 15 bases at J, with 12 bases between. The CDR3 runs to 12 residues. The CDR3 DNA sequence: TGTGCCAGCAGTTTAGCGGGGGTTGGGAGGTACTTC. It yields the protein CASSLAGVGRYF.

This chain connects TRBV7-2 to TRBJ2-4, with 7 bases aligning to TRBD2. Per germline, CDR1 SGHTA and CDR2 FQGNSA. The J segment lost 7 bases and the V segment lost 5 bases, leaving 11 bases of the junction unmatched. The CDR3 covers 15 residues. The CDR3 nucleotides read TGTGCCAGCAGCGTGGGCGGGCGGGAGTTGAACATTCAGTACTTC. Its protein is CASSVGGRELNIQYF.

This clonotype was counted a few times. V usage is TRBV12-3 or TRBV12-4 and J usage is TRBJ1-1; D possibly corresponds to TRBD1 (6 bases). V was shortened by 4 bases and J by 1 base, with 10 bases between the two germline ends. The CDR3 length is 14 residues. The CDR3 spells CASSYIGGNTEAFF. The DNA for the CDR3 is TGTGCCAGCAGTTACATAGGGGGGAACACTGAAGCTTTCTTT.

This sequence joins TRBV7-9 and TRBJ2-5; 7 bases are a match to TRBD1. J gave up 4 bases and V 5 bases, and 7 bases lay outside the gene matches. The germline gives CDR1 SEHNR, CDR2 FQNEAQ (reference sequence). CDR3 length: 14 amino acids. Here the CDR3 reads CASSRTGAGETQYF. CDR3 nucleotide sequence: TGTGCCAGCAGCCGAACAGGGGCAGGAGAGACCCAGTACTTC.

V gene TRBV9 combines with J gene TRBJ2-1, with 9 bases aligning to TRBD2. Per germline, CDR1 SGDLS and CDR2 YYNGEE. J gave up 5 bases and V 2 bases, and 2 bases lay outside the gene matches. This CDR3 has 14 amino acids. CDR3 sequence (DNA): TGTGCCAGCAGCGTGCCTAGCGGGGACAATGAGCAGTTCTTC. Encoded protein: CASSVPSGDNEQFF. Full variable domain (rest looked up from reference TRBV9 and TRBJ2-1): DSGVTQTPKHLITATGQRVTLRCSPRSGDLSVYWYQQSLDQGLQFLIQYYNGEERAKGNILERFSAQQFPDLHSELNLSSLELGDSALYFCASSVPSGDNEQFFGPGTRLTVL.

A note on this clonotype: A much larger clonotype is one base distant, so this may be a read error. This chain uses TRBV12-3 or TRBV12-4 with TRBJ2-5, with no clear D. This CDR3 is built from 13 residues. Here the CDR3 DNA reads TGTGCCGGCAGTTTAGAGCGTAAAGAGACCCAGTACTTC. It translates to CAGSLERKETQYF.

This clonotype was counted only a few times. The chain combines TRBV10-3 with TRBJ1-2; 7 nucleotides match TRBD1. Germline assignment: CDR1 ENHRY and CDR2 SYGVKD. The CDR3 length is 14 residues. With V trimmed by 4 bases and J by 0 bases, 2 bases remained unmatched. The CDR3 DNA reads TGTGCCATCAGTGGACAGGGACCTAACTATGGCTACACCTTC. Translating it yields CAISGQGPNYGYTF.

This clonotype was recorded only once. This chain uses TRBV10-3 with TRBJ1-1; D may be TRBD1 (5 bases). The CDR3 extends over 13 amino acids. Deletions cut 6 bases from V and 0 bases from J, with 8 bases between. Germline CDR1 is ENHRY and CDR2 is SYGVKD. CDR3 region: CAIRGLMNTEAFF. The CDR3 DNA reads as TGTGCCATCAGGGGGCTGATGAACACTGAAGCTTTCTTT.

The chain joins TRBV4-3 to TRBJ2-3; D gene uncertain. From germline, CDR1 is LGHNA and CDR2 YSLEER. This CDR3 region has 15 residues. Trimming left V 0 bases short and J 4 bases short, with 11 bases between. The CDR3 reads CASSQDQTQADTQYF. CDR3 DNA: TGCGCCAGCAGCCAAGATCAGACGCAGGCAGATACGCAGTATTTT.

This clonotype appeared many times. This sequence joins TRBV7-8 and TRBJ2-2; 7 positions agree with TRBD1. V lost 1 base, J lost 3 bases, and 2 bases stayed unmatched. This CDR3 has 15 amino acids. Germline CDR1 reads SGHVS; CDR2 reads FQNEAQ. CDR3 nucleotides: TGTGCCAGCAGCTTAGTGGGACAGCACACCGGGGAGCTGTTTTTT. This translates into CASSLVGQHTGELFF.

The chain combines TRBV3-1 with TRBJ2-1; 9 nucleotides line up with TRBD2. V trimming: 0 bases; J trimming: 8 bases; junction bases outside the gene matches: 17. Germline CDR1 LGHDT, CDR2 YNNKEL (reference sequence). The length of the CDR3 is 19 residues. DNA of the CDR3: TGTGCCAGCAGCCAAGATCCCAATGGCGGGAGGGCCACGGGAGATGAGCAGTTCTTC. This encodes CASSQDPNGGRATGDEQFF.

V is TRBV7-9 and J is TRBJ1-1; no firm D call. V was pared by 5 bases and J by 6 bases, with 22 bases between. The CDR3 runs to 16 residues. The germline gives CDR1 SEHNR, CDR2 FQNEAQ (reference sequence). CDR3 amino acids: CASSRDPTYSSAEAFF. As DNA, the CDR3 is TGTGCCAGCAGCCGCGATCCGACCTATTCCAGCGCTGAAGCTTTCTTT.

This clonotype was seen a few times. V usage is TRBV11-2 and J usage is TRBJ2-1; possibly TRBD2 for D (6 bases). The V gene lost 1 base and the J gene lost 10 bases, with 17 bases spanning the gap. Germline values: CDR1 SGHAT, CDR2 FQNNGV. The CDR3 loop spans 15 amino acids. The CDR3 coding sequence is TGTGCCAGCAGCTTAGGCGGGACCACCCCCGGGGAGCAGTTCTTC. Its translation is CASSLGGTTPGEQFF.

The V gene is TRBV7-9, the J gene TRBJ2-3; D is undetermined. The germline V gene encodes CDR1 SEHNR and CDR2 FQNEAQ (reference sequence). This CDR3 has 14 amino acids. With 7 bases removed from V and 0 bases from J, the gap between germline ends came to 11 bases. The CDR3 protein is CASNHRASTDTQYF. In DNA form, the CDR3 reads TGTGCCAGCAACCACAGAGCAAGCACAGATACGCAGTATTTT.

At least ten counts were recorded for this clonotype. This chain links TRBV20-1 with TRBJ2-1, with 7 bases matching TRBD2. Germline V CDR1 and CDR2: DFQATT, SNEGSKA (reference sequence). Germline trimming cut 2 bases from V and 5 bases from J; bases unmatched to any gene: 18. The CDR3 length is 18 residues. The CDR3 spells CSARLPLQLAINNNEQFF. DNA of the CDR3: TGCAGTGCTAGATTACCTCTCCAACTAGCGATAAATAACAATGAGCAGTTCTTC.

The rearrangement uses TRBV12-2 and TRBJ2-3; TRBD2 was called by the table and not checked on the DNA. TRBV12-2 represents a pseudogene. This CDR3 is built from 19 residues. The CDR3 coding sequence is TGTGCAAGTCGCTTAGAAGGAAGCGGGAGGGTTCCCGGAAAAGATACGCAGTATTTT. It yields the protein CASRLEGSGRVPGKDTQYF.

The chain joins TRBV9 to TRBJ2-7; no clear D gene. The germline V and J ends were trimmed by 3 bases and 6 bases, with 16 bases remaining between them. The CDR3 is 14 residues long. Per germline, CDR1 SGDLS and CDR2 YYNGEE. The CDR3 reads CASSETQRPIEQYF. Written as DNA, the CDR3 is TGTGCCAGCAGCGAGACCCAACGGCCGATCGAGCAGTACTTC.

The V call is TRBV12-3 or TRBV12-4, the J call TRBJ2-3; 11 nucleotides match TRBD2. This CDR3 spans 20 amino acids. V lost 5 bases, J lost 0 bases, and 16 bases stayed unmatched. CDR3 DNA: TGTGCCAGCAGTCCTGGGACTAGCGGTATGTCCGACTCTAGCACAGATACGCAGTATTTT. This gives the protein CASSPGTSGMSDSSTDTQYF.

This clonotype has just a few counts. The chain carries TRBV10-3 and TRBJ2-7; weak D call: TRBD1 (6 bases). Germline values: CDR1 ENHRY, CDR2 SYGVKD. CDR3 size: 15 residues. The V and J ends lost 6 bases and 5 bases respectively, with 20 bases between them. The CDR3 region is CAIRSLPQGFDEQYF. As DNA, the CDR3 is TGTGCCATCAGGTCCCTGCCTCAGGGGTTCGACGAGCAGTACTTC.

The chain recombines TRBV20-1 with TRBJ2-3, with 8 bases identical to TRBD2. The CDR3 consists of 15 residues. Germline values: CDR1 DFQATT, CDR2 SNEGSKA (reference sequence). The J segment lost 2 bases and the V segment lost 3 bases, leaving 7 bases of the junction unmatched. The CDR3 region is CSASAPSGLTDTQYF. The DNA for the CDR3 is TGCAGTGCTAGTGCCCCTAGCGGGCTCACAGATACGCAGTATTTT.